Below are 17 T cell receptor beta chains sequenced from a single sample in a study of T cell responses to AZD1222 COVID-19 vaccine (dated by TCRdb to the early 2020s). The library was produced with the immunoSEQ multiplex PCR assay. Held by TCRdb, this immuneACCESS table contains in-frame sequences only and omits some clones. Under half of the omission traces to an unresolved V gene where checked; the cause of the rest is unknown. The sample table shows around 94,000 clones, and roughly 83% are seen once. In total, the top ten clones hold approximately 15% of the sample. In the paper's terms, the time point label means: baseline before first vaccination. The sequenced sample was peripheral blood, obtained on day 0 of AZD1222 vaccination. All receptors come from an adult in good health.

The J gene is TRBJ1-2, the V gene TRBV28; the D gene is possibly TRBD1 (5 bases). Germline assignment: CDR1 MDHEN and CDR2 SYDVKM. This CDR3 contains 13 residues. The V end lost 3 bases, the J end lost 3 bases, and 8 bases lay between the germline ends. CDR3 DNA sequence: TGTGCCAGCAGTTTGGGGGAGTACTATGGCTACACCTTC. Its translation: CASSLGEYYGYTF.

The chain uses TRBV5-1 and TRBJ2-5, with 13 positions matching TRBD2. The germline V gene has CDR1 SGHRS and CDR2 YFSETQ. The CDR3 spans 16 residues. V was clipped by 3 bases and J by 5 bases; unmatched bases: 7. The CDR3 spells CASSSGTSGAGETQYF. The CDR3 DNA follows: TGCGCCAGCAGCTCCGGGACTAGCGGGGCCGGGGAGACCCAGTACTTC.

This rearrangement joins TRBV4-2 to TRBJ2-2, with D hard to call. Germline CDR1 reads LGHNA; CDR2 reads YNFKEQ. Trimming shortened V by 0 bases and J by 5 bases, and 10 bases separated the two germline ends. CDR3 length: 15 amino acids. In DNA form, the CDR3 reads TGTGCCAGCAGCCAAGATCGGTGGGTTACCGGGGAGCTGTTTTTT. Translating it yields CASSQDRWVTGELFF.

This sequence joins TRBV7-9 and TRBJ2-1; no firm D call. Looked up from germline, CDR1 is SEHNR and CDR2 is FQNEAQ (reference sequence). The CDR3 runs 16 residues. Trimming pared 4 bases from V and 8 bases from J, leaving 21 bases between. CDR3 loop: CASSSARTPAVDEQFF. The CDR3 nucleotides read TGTGCCAGCAGCTCTGCTCGTACACCCGCAGTCGATGAGCAGTTCTTC.

The chain has TRBV19 and TRBJ2-3, with 7 bases identical to TRBD2. The CDR3 covers 15 residues. Per the germline V gene, CDR1 is LNHDA and CDR2 is SQIVND (reference sequence). With 6 bases clipped from V and 0 bases from J, the junction kept 6 bases outside the gene matches. The CDR3 protein is CASRGGEWSTDTQYF. The CDR3 DNA reads as TGTGCCAGTAGGGGGGGGGAGTGGAGCACAGATACGCAGTATTTT.

This chain connects TRBV24-1 to TRBJ1-2; D call uncertain. The CDR3 covers 12 residues. From germline, CDR1 is KGHDR and CDR2 SFDVKD. With 5 bases removed from V and 5 bases from J, the gap between germline ends came to 8 bases. The CDR3 coding sequence is TGTGCCACCAGTGCTGGAGGGTATGGCTACACCTTC. Translation gives CATSAGGYGYTF.

J is TRBJ1-1 and V is TRBV15; 8 bases fit TRBD1. The V and J ends lost 10 bases and 1 base, in that order; junction bases with no gene match: 17. The CDR3 is 17 residues long. Germline loops: CDR1 LNHNV, CDR2 YYDKDF (reference sequence). This CDR3 is CANKGPYRGAGNTEAFF. The CDR3 nucleotides are TGTGCCAACAAGGGACCATACAGGGGGGCAGGGAACACTGAAGCTTTCTTT.

The chain carries TRBV19 and TRBJ1-2; no clear D. Trimming removed 10 bases at V and 10 bases at J, with 13 bases between. Germline CDR1 LNHDA, CDR2 SQIVND (reference sequence). This CDR3 is 10 amino acids long. The CDR3 region has the DNA TGTGCCACGGGTGGCTTTGACTACACCTTC. This sequence encodes CATGGFDYTF.

This chain connects TRBV6-2 or TRBV6-3 to TRBJ2-2, with D perhaps given as TRBD1 or TRBD2 (5 bases each). V lost 4 bases and J 4 bases, leaving 7 bases between the germline ends. The germline V gene encodes CDR1 MNHEY and CDR2 SVGEGT. The CDR3 is made up of 13 amino acids. In DNA, the CDR3 is TGTGCCAGCAGTTGGGGGACCACCGGGGAGCTGTTTTTT. It codes for CASSWGTTGELFF.

The J gene is TRBJ2-4, the V gene TRBV3-1 (or the pseudogene TRBV3-2); the match to TRBD1 covers 12 bases. V was clipped by 0 bases and J by 2 bases; unmatched bases: 5. Germline lookup yields CDR1 LGHDT and CDR2 YNNKEL (reference sequence). The CDR3 length is 18 residues. DNA of the CDR3: TGTGCCAGCAGCCAAGATCTGGGACAGGGGGCGACCAAAAACATTCAGTACTTC. Translating gives CASSQDLGQGATKNIQYF.

The chain carries TRBV28 and TRBJ1-5; 7 bases are a match to TRBD1. The CDR3 length is 14 residues. J was trimmed by 4 bases and V by 7 bases; bases with no gene match: 7. Germline V gene sequence: CDR1 MDHEN, CDR2 SYDVKM. The CDR3 DNA sequence: TGTGCCAGCATTCAGGGGGTCCGTAATCAGCCCCAGCATTTT. Its translation: CASIQGVRNQPQHF.

The V and J genes are TRBV6-6 and TRBJ2-1; either TRBD1 or TRBD2 may supply D (5 bases each). This CDR3 has 16 amino acids. The germline V gene has CDR1 MNHNY and CDR2 SVGAGI (reference sequence). The V and J ends lost 6 bases and 8 bases respectively, with 23 bases between them. The CDR3 loop reads CASRPTPRSGRDEQFF. CDR3 in DNA: TGTGCCAGCAGACCTACGCCTCGGTCGGGACGCGATGAGCAGTTCTTC.

The chain carries TRBV5-4 and TRBJ2-5; D is ambiguous. The germline V and J ends were trimmed by 3 bases and 2 bases, with 14 bases remaining between them. This CDR3 is 15 amino acids long. Per germline, CDR1 SGHNT and CDR2 YYREEE (reference sequence). CDR3: CASSSVKGRQETQYF. The DNA of the CDR3 is TGTGCCAGCAGCTCCGTAAAAGGGCGGCAAGAGACCCAGTACTTC. Filled out from reference TRBV5-4 and TRBJ2-5, the complete variable domain reads ETGVTQSPTHLIKTRGQQVTLRCSSQSGHNTVSWYQQALGQGPQFIFQYYREEENGRGNFPPRFSGLQFPNYSSELNVNALELDDSALYLCASSSVKGRQETQYFGPGTRLLVL.

This clone showed up just a few times. The genes are TRBV7-9 and TRBJ2-1, with D perhaps TRBD1 (6 bases). In germline, CDR1 is SEHNR, CDR2 FQNEAQ (reference sequence). This CDR3 comprises 13 residues. V was pared by 5 bases and J by 6 bases, with 11 bases between. CDR3: CASSPSDSNEQFF. The CDR3 bases are TGTGCCAGCAGCCCCTCGGACAGCAATGAGCAGTTCTTC.

The chain carries TRBV11-3 and TRBJ1-6, with D unclear. CDR3 size: 16 residues. The V end lost 1 base, the J end lost 0 bases, and 7 bases lay between the germline ends. The V gene's germline CDR1 is SGHNT and CDR2 YENEEA. CDR3 region: CASSLGLSSYNSPLHF. CDR3 nucleotides: TGTGCCAGCAGCTTAGGCCTGAGCTCCTATAATTCACCCCTCCACTTT. The complete variable domain, with remaining parts taken from reference TRBV11-3 and TRBJ1-6, reads EAGVVQSPRYKIIEKKQPVAFWCNPISGHNTLYWYLQNLGQGPELLIRYENEEAVDDSQLPKDRFSAERLKGVDSTLKIQPAELGDSAVYLCASSLGLSSYNSPLHFGNGTRLTVT.

This clone was recorded only once. The V gene is TRBV5-1, the J gene TRBJ1-1; 8 bases are a match to TRBD1. The CDR3 loop spans 13 amino acids. Per germline, CDR1 SGHRS and CDR2 YFSETQ. V was pared by 7 bases and J by 3 bases, with 5 bases of the junction left unmatched. The CDR3 spells CASGQGGDTEAFF. Here the CDR3 DNA reads TGCGCCAGCGGACAGGGTGGAGACACTGAAGCTTTCTTT.

The V and J genes are TRBV12-3 or TRBV12-4 and TRBJ1-2, with a weak D call TRBD1 (6 bases). The V end lost 2 bases, the J end lost 5 bases, and 6 bases lay between the germline ends. The CDR3 is 12 amino acids. The DNA for the CDR3 is TGTGCCAGCAGTTTAACAGGGTATGGCTACACCTTC. Translated, it gives CASSLTGYGYTF.